This T cell receptor (beta chain) was profiled in a study of blood T cell repertoires in COVID-19. Across the whole study: T cells, B-cell-depleted T cells, or PBMCs provided the cDNA or gDNA that served as material.

In its sample, this clone was seen once. Original handling: Estimation of nucleated cell counts was performed using reference gene primer amplification. Profiled with immunoSEQ multiplex PCR; TCRdb holds only in-frame clones, not every one. Clone size and V and J calls were adopted from that table, with D and trimming inferred from the DNA. This sample has 200,000 or so clones, with over 75% found just once. Trimming cost V 5 bases and J 2 bases; bases outside gene matches: 3. Germline V gene data show CDR1 as MNHEY and CDR2 as SVGAGI. The CDR3 covers 14 residues. The source is a middle-aged woman who had recovered from COVID-19. The chain joins TRBV6-5 to TRBJ1-3; TRBD1 agrees at 7 bases. Sequencing was done on a sample of peripheral blood. CDR3: CASSHRGAGNTIYF. The DNA for the CDR3 is TGTGCCAGCAGTCACAGGGGAGCTGGAAACACCATATATTTT.